This T cell receptor (beta chain) was profiled in a study of cytomegalovirus exposure and HLA in healthy donors. Germline CDR1 MNHEY, CDR2 SMNVEV (reference sequence). Trimming removed 3 bases from V and 3 bases from J, with 16 bases in between. The CDR3 extends over 16 amino acids. Both 60 Vbeta primers and 13 Jbeta primers went into the PCR. The assay was immunoSEQ multiplex PCR, and TCRdb's table has in-frame clones only and misses some. The table records approximately 170,000 clones, over 70% of them present only once. Study-wide points: For most TCR sequences rarity was the rule, although some public TCRs occurred in many donors.

Remarks on this clone: The antigen remains undetermined.

The gene calls are TRBV27 and TRBJ2-3; D is possibly TRBD1 (5 bases). Sequences were obtained from PBMCs. The receptor comes from a woman aged 30 to 39 in good health and CMV-seropositive. The CDR3 protein is CASSFRAGQETDTQYF. The CDR3 region has the DNA TGTGCCAGCAGTTTTCGCGCAGGGCAGGAGACAGATACGCAGTATTTT.